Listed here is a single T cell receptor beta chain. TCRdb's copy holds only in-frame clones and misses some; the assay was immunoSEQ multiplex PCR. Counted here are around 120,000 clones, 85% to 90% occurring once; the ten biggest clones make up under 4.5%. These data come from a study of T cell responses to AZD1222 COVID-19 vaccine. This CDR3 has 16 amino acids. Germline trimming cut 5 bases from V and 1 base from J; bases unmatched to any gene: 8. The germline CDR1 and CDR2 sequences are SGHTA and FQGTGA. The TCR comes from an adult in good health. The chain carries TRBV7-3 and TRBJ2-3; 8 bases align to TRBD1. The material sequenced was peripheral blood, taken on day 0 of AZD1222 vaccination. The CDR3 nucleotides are TGTGCCAGCAGCCCCCAGGGGGCGCGGGGCACAGATACGCAGTATTTT. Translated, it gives CASSPQGARGTDTQYF.